Described below is a single T cell receptor beta chain sequence and its context. The authors' processing: How many nucleated cells were present was estimated from reference gene primer amplification. The repertoire was sequenced with immunoSEQ multiplex PCR; TCRdb's copy has only in-frame clones and lacks some. D and trimming were read from the DNA, whereas the V and J calls and clone size are those reported in that table. Of about 250,000 clones in the sample, 87% were seen once. The source of the sample is a study of blood T cell repertoires in COVID-19. Overall study context: Italy, Spain and the United States were the sources of the convalescent and acute COVID-19 samples. Sources were T cells, B-cell-depleted T cells, or PBMCs; the material itself was cDNA or gDNA.

This sequence was found in a man aged 18 to 30 with active or convalescent COVID-19. Material for sequencing was peripheral blood.

CDR3 DNA: TGTGCCAGCAGTGAGACGGCGGGGAGGGCAGATACGCAGTATTTT. Translating gives CASSETAGRADTQYF. The chain carries TRBV6-4 and TRBJ2-3, with TRBD2 matching 7 bases. With V trimmed by 3 bases and J by 4 bases, 7 bases remained unmatched. Germline V gene data show CDR1 as MRHNA and CDR2 as SNTAGT. The CDR3 loop spans 15 amino acids.